This T cell receptor beta chain was documented in a study of yellow fever vaccine responses in identical twins. Overall study findings and caveats: Twins reportedly appeared to share part of their vaccine T cell response while keeping part individual.

Germline-derived CDR1 and CDR2 are LGHNA and YSLEER. Trimming took 0 bases from V and 5 from J, leaving 5 bases between them. CDR3 length: 13 amino acids. MiXCR was run by TCRdb on the RT-PCR reads, yielding one entry per CDR3 protein. This table holds some 3,900 distinct CDR3 sequences, 73% found once. Turning to this clonotype: Antigen: not known.

Sequencing was performed on T cells from blood (PBMCs), unsorted or a sorted subset (not recorded which), taken before or after yellow fever vaccination (not recorded which). This sequence joins TRBV4-3 and TRBJ1-5; D gene uncertain. This TCR came from a woman between 18 and 30 years old who received the yellow fever vaccine. CDR3 loop: CASSQESHQPQHF. CDR3 sequence (DNA): TGCGCCAGCAGCCAAGAAAGTCATCAGCCCCAGCATTTT.